The rows below give T cell receptor beta chains drawn from one sample of a study of blood T cell repertoires in COVID-19. Assay: immunoSEQ multiplex PCR; the TCRdb copy retains only in-frame clones and omits some. The table records over 40,000 clones, about nine tenths of them present only once. Sequenced input: peripheral blood. The receptors here all came from an elderly man with acute or convalescent COVID-19. Each CDR3 is given with its conserved first and last residue. The D gene is left open where the match is weak. Size values are once, few and many counts, or a class for expanded clones, and some rows have none.

j_gene | abundance | v_gene | d_gene | CDR3nt | CDR3aa
TRBJ1-1 | once | TRBV18 | TRBD1 | TGTGCCAGCTCACCACGGGCCCTAATCGGACAGGTGAACACTGAAGCTTTCTTT | CASSPRALIGQVNTEAFF
TRBJ1-2 | few | TRBV6-1 | . | TGTGCCAGCAGTGAAGTCGCAGGACATAACTATGGCTACACCTTC | CASSEVAGHNYGYTF
TRBJ1-1 | . | TRBV9 | . | TGTGCCAGCAGCGTAGCAGTGGACACTGAAGCTTTCTTT | CASSVAVDTEAFF
TRBJ1-3 | . | TRBV30 | TRBD1 | TGTGCCTGGAGTTCTTTGACCGGGACAGTCTCTGGAAACACCATATATTTT | CAWSSLTGTVSGNTIYF
TRBJ2-7 | . | TRBV29-1 | . | TGCAGCGTCCGAAACAGGGATGGACGCCACGAGCAGTACTTC | CSVRNRDGRHEQYF
TRBJ2-3 | . | TRBV6-5 | . | TGTGCCAGCACGTGGGCTAATCCAGATACGCAGTATTTT | CASTWANPDTQYF
TRBJ2-3 | . | TRBV25-1 | . | TGTGCCAGCAGTGAGACAGGCCTCCAAACAGATACGCAGTATTTT | CASSETGLQTDTQYF
TRBJ2-7 | . | TRBV7-8 | . | TGTGCCAGCAGCTTACAGGGGAGCTCCTACGAGCAGTACTTC | CASSLQGSSYEQYF
TRBJ2-4 | . | TRBV19 | TRBD2 | TGTGCCAGTAGTGGACGGGGGGGAGCCCTAGCCAAAAACATTCAGTACTTC | CASSGRGGALAKNIQYF
TRBJ1-6 | . | TRBV21-1 | . | TGTGCCAGCAGCAAAGTCGGTTGGGACAGGAATTCACCCCTCCACTTT | CASSKVGWDRNSPLHF
TRBJ1-5 | . | TRBV30 | TRBD1 | TGTGCCGGAGGGACAGGGTTTGATCAGCCCCAGCATTTT | CAGGTGFDQPQHF
TRBJ2-2 | . | TRBV18 | TRBD1 | TGTGCCAGCTCACCGATGACAGGGATCGGTACCGGGGAGCTGTTTTTT | CASSPMTGIGTGELFF
TRBJ2-1 | . | TRBV2 | TRBD1 | TGTGCCAGCAGTGAGGACAGGGGGTTCAATGAGCAGTTCTTC | CASSEDRGFNEQFF
TRBJ1-4 | . | TRBV5-1 | . | TGCGCCAGCAGGATTGGGGGCTTGGAGGAAAAACTGTTTTTT | CASRIGGLEEKLFF
TRBJ1-2 | . | TRBV2 | TRBD1 | TGTGCCAGCAGTGCCCGGACAGGCAATAACTATGGCTACACCTTC | CASSARTGNNYGYTF
TRBJ1-5 | . | TRBV6-6 | . | TGTGCCAGCAAGCAAGGGAGGATCCAGCCCCAGCATTTT | CASKQGRIQPQHF
TRBJ1-1 | . | TRBV3-1/TRBV3-2 | TRBD1 | TGTGCCAGCACCTCGGGACAGGCAGGATCCAAAGCTTTCTTT | CASTSGQAGSKAFF
TRBJ1-5 | . | TRBV10-3 | TRBD1 | TGTGCCATCAGCACCGACAGGGGGCAAAATCAGCCCCAGCATTTT | CAISTDRGQNQPQHF
TRBJ2-3 | . | TRBV7-3 | TRBD2 | TGTGCCAGCAGCTTGAGCGGGGGGCTAACAGATACGCAGTATTTT | CASSLSGGLTDTQYF
TRBJ2-7 | . | TRBV18 | . | TGTGCCAGCTCACCCCGACAGACATCCTACGAGCAGTACTTC | CASSPRQTSYEQYF
TRBJ1-6 | few | TRBV3-1/TRBV3-2 | . | TGTGCCAGCAGCCTTAATTCGCAGGGCCTCCGGGGGCCCCTCCACTTT | CASSLNSQGLRGPLHF
TRBJ2-7 | . | TRBV18 | TRBD1 | TGTGCCAGCTCACTGGGGACAGACTCCTACGAGCAGTACTTC | CASSLGTDSYEQYF
TRBJ2-2 | . | TRBV19 | . | TGTGCCAGTAGGGCTCCGGGAACAGCCACCGGGGAGCTGTTTTTT | CASRAPGTATGELFF
TRBJ2-1 | . | TRBV9 | TRBD1 | TGTGCCAGCAGCGGGGGACAGACCTACAATGAGCAGTTCTTC | CASSGGQTYNEQFF
TRBJ2-2 | . | TRBV7-8 | . | TGTGCCAGCAGCTTAGGCCCAGGCGCCGGGGAGCTGTTTTTT | CASSLGPGAGELFF
TRBJ2-7 | . | TRBV7-3 | . | TGTGCCAGCAGCTTTTTGAACAGACCCTACGAGCAGTACTTC | CASSFLNRPYEQYF
TRBJ2-1 | . | TRBV14 | . | TGTGCCAGCAGCCAAGATAGGAGGGTTGGGGAGCAGTTCTTC | CASSQDRRVGEQFF
TRBJ1-2 | . | TRBV6-2/TRBV6-3 | . | TGTGCCAGCAGCCCCCATCGGACAGCTGGGGTCTATGGCTACACCTTC | CASSPHRTAGVYGYTF
TRBJ2-1 | . | TRBV14 | TRBD2 | TGTGCCAGCAGTCAACTAGCGGGGGGCTTTTACAATGAGCAGTTCTTC | CASSQLAGGFYNEQFF
TRBJ2-1 | . | TRBV30 | TRBD1 | TGTGCCTGGAGTAAGGGACAGGGGGGGTACAATGAGCAGTTCTTC | CAWSKGQGGYNEQFF
TRBJ2-2 | . | TRBV6-6 | TRBD1 | TGTGCCAGCAGTTATCCAGGGGGCTTGCGTACCGGGGAGCTGTTTTTT | CASSYPGGLRTGELFF
TRBJ2-3 | . | TRBV2 | . | TGTGCCAGCAGTGGGGCGGGAATCACAGATACGCAGTATTTT | CASSGAGITDTQYF
TRBJ1-5 | . | TRBV19 | TRBD1 | TGTGCCAGTAGTACTGAAGACAGGGTATACAATCAGCCCCAGCATTTT | CASSTEDRVYNQPQHF
TRBJ2-7 | . | TRBV18 | . | TGTGCCAGCTCCGCCTTAGCCTACGAGCAGTACTTC | CASSALAYEQYF
TRBJ1-5 | . | TRBV15 | TRBD1 | TGTGCCACCAGCAGAGATCAGGGAACAGGGGGCAGCAATCAGCCCCAGCATTTT | CATSRDQGTGGSNQPQHF
TRBJ2-7 | . | TRBV5-1 | . | TGCGCCAGCAGCTATCTGACGGGAGACTCCTACGAGCAGTACTTC | CASSYLTGDSYEQYF
TRBJ2-1 | . | TRBV7-2 | . | TGTGCCAGCAGCTTGGTCAGGGGCTCCTACAATGAGCAGTTCTTC | CASSLVRGSYNEQFF
TRBJ1-4 | . | TRBV4-3 | . | TGCGCCAGCAGCCAGACGACAGTGGGTAATGAAAAACTGTTTTTT | CASSQTTVGNEKLFF
TRBJ1-6 | . | TRBV7-8 | . | TGTGCCAGCAGCTTAGTTCGGGATTCACCCCTCCACTTT | CASSLVRDSPLHF
TRBJ2-7 | . | TRBV18 | . | TGTGCCAGCTCAGCCCGAGAGGGGGCCTACGAGCAGTACTTC | CASSAREGAYEQYF
TRBJ1-6 | . | TRBV11-2 | . | TGTGCCAGCAGCCTCGGGCGGGGAGATAATTCACCCCTCCACTTT | CASSLGRGDNSPLHF
TRBJ2-7 | . | TRBV7-8 | . | TGTGCCAGCATCTTACAGGGCGTCACGTACGAGCAGTACTTC | CASILQGVTYEQYF
TRBJ2-7 | . | TRBV6-5 | . | TGTGCCAGCAGTTACTCTTACCCGTCGGTAACCTACGAGCAGTACTTC | CASSYSYPSVTYEQYF
TRBJ1-1 | . | TRBV19 | . | TGTGCCAGTACCACTCTCGAGTCGAGGAACACTGAAGCTTTCTTT | CASTTLESRNTEAFF
TRBJ1-4 | once | TRBV2 | TRBD1 | TGTGCCAGTCAGGGGGCACTCAATGAAAAACTGTTTTTT | CASQGALNEKLFF
TRBJ2-6 | . | TRBV3-1/TRBV3-2 | . | TGTGCCAGCAGCCAAGATCGATCAGGTTTCTCTGGGGCCAACGTCCTGACTTTC | CASSQDRSGFSGANVLTF
TRBJ2-3 | . | TRBV2 | TRBD1 | TGTGCCAGCAGTGAAAGACAGGGGGGCCACACAGATACGCAGTATTTT | CASSERQGGHTDTQYF
TRBJ1-1 | . | TRBV5-4 | TRBD1 | TGTGCCAGCAGCTCAGGGGGCACTGAAGCTTTCTTT | CASSSGGTEAFF
TRBJ2-5 | few | TRBV3-1/TRBV3-2 | . | TGTGCCAGCCTTGGAGGGACGGGGCAAGAGACCCAGTACTTC | CASLGGTGQETQYF
TRBJ1-5 | . | TRBV23-1 | . | TGCGCCAGCAGTCAATTCTGGACAGATCCCCAGCATTTT | CASSQFWTDPQHF
TRBJ2-2 | . | TRBV29-1 | TRBD1 | TGCAGCGTTTCCGGGACAGTCTCGATCGGCACCGGGGAGCTGTTTTTT | CSVSGTVSIGTGELFF
TRBJ2-3 | . | TRBV29-1 | . | TGCAGCGTTATGACTAACACAGATACGCAGTATTTT | CSVMTNTDTQYF
TRBJ1-5 | . | TRBV9 | . | TGTGCCAGCAGCGTAGCTACCCCCCCCAGCGGTGGGTGGGGTCAGCCCCAGCATTTT | CASSVATPPSGGWGQPQHF
TRBJ1-2 | . | TRBV7-8 | TRBD1 | TGTGCCAGCAGCTTAGGGACAGGGGGTGGCTACACCTTC | CASSLGTGGGYTF
TRBJ2-3 | . | TRBV27 | TRBD1 | TGTGCCAGCAACCCCGGACAGGGGGCAGTTTTTGATACGCAGTATTTT | CASNPGQGAVFDTQYF